The rows below give T cell receptor beta chains drawn from one sample of a study of T cells in Graves' hyperthyroidism and ophthalmopathy. TCRdb reprocessed the multiplex PCR reads with MiXCR, giving one entry per CDR3 protein. The sample consists of roughly 290,000 distinct CDR3 sequences, around 15% of them appearing once. Specimen: blood. These receptors originate from a middle-aged woman with Graves' hyperthyroidism. CDR3s include the opening cysteine and the closing phenylalanine or tryptophan.

TRBV19	13	TRBJ2-1	CASTETGDNEQFF
TRBV10-3	15	TRBJ1-5	CASSHGTGGNQPQHF
TRBV6-1	14	TRBJ2-7	CAAGADSGIGEQYF
TRBV20-1	16	TRBJ2-7	CSAKSDGDGIPYEQYF
TRBV2	12	TRBJ2-1	CASSPVGLEQFF
TRBV7-9	13	TRBJ2-7	CASRQGGGYEQYF
TRBV29-1	15	TRBJ1-4	CSGKQGAGTNEKLFF
TRBV11-3	14	TRBJ2-1	CASSLVGRGNEQFF
TRBV30	14	TRBJ1-3	CAWSQGGALNTIYF
TRBV9	12	TRBJ1-4	CASSADNEKLFF
TRBV5-4	14	TRBJ2-6	CASSYRPGANVLTF
TRBV19	15	TRBJ2-7	CASSIPGQGMSEQYF
TRBV10-2	15	TRBJ2-5	CASSPWWQGQETQYF
TRBV7-9	16	TRBJ1-2	CASIPLRDSLIYGYTF
TRBV6-1	14	TRBJ1-6	CASSSGTYNSPLHF
TRBV20-1	13	TRBJ2-5	CSAIGLAEETQYF
TRBV11-2	15	TRBJ1-1	CASSRTGQANTEAFF
TRBV28	13	TRBJ2-7	CATQGGSFYEQYF
TRBV6-2/TRBV6-3	14	TRBJ2-1	CISRRDNYYNEQFF
TRBV5-4	17	TRBJ2-1	CASSFSGRGNSNNEQFF
TRBV27	15	TRBJ2-3	CASSLARVSTDTQYF
TRBV7-2	16	TRBJ2-3	CASSLGAGSRTDTQYF
TRBV20-1	12	TRBJ2-5	CSARTSEETQYF
TRBV27	15	TRBJ1-5	CASSTDRDSNQPQHF
TRBV14	14	TRBJ1-2	CASSPLEGSQGYTF
TRBV6-1	14	TRBJ1-4	CASAATGVDEKLFF
TRBV28	15	TRBJ2-2	CASSTLAGKTGELFF
TRBV7-8	15	TRBJ1-6	CASSLEGSRKSPLHF
TRBV7-9	18	TRBJ1-6	CASSWRPLRQGDNSPLHF
TRBV7-2	11	TRBJ2-7	CASSIGGEQYF
TRBV29-1	13	TRBJ2-3	CSVAHVGSDTQYF
TRBV5-1	14	TRBJ2-1	CASSLEPGWSEQFF
TRBV18	15	TRBJ2-1	CASSPPGTGGYEQFF
TRBV3-1	15	TRBJ2-2	CASSQVEDSRGELFF
TRBV12-5	20	TRBJ2-1	CASGLTSTSGRAGTYNEQFF
TRBV2	15	TRBJ2-7	CASKRQAGLNYEQYF
TRBV3-1	15	TRBJ2-7	CASSHRAGRSYEQYF
TRBV6-2/TRBV6-3	12	TRBJ1-1	CASSYPYTEAFF
TRBV6-1	11	TRBJ1-1	CATGRVTEAFF